Below are 22 T cell receptor beta chains sequenced from a single sample in a study of CD8+ T cells in alopecia areata. Extraction of RNA preceded its reverse transcription into cDNA, which served as the sequencing template. The table came from immunoSEQ multiplex PCR; TCRdb's copy has only in-frame clones and leaves some out. Seen here are fewer than 250,000 clones, around 62% observed once, and the top ten hold around 0.44%. The input for sequencing was CD4+ T cells sorted from blood, taken at week 0. The source of these receptors is a human donor with alopecia areata.

This clone was observed many times. This chain connects TRBV30 to TRBJ1-1; D is perhaps TRBD1 (6 bases). Germline assignment: CDR1 GTSNPN and CDR2 SVGIG (reference sequence). Trimming stripped 5 bases from V and 4 bases from J, with 20 bases between. The CDR3 contains 15 residues. CDR3 sequence (DNA): TGTGCCTGGGATGACAGGACCCCGGGGATCACTGAAGCTTTCTTT. Residues: CAWDDRTPGITEAFF. The entire variable domain, with the rest obtained from reference TRBV30 and TRBJ1-1, is as follows: SQTIHQWPATLVQPVGSPLSLECTVEGTSNPNLYWYRQAAGRGLQLLFYSVGIGQISSEVPQNLSASRPQDRQFILSSKKLLLSDSGFYLCAWDDRTPGITEAFFGQGTRLTVV.

There are a few counts of this clone. The CDR3 reads CASSPVRLAVSYNEQFF. The CDR3 DNA sequence: TGTGCCAGCTCACCAGTGAGACTAGCGGTGTCCTACAATGAGCAGTTCTTC. V and J are TRBV18 and TRBJ2-1; 9 nucleotides match TRBD2. This CDR3 has 17 residues. V shed 2 bases and J 1 base; nucleotides not matched to a gene: 6. Per germline, CDR1 KGHSH and CDR2 LQKENI.

The genes are TRBV5-4 and TRBJ1-2, with D possibly being TRBD1 (5 bases). Germline V gene lookup returns CDR1 SGHNT and CDR2 YYREEE (reference sequence). The CDR3 runs to 15 residues. Trimming shortened V by 4 bases and J by 3 bases, and 16 bases separated the two germline ends. The CDR3 protein is CASSPQGGVYYGYTF. CDR3 in DNA: TGTGCCAGCAGCCCCCAAGGAGGGGTGTACTATGGCTACACCTTC.

The CDR3 DNA is TGTGCCAGCAGGGGGTCTAGCGGGAGGGCAGATACGCAGTATTTT. This encodes CASRGSSGRADTQYF. J is TRBJ2-3 and V is TRBV2; 12 nucleotides align to TRBD2. Per the germline V gene, CDR1 is SNHLY and CDR2 is FYNNEI. The CDR3 covers 15 residues. With V trimmed by 6 bases and J by 4 bases, 5 bases remained unmatched.

The count of this clone is one. V and J are TRBV5-1 and TRBJ2-3; no clear D gene. Germline CDR1 is SGHRS and CDR2 is YFSETQ. This CDR3 region has 14 residues. V shed 0 bases and J shed 1 base, with 6 bases lying between them. This CDR3 is CASSLDTGTDTQYF. CDR3 in DNA: TGCGCCAGCAGCTTGGATACGGGCACAGATACGCAGTATTTT.

The sample holds a few counts of this clone. This sequence joins TRBV9 and TRBJ2-1; D ambiguous. Germline assignment: CDR1 SGDLS and CDR2 YYNGEE. Between the trimmed V and J ends, which lost 4 bases and 10 bases, there was a span of 12 bases. The CDR3 totals 12 residues. The CDR3 nucleotides read TGTGCCAGCAGCTTCATTATGGGGGAGCAGTTCTTC. Encoded protein: CASSFIMGEQFF.

The chain uses TRBV30 and TRBJ2-2; TRBD1 matches 9 bases. Per germline, CDR1 GTSNPN and CDR2 SVGIG (reference sequence). V shed 0 bases and J 5 bases; nucleotides not matched to a gene: 1. This CDR3 has 14 amino acids. The CDR3 sequence is CAWSVDRGTGELFF. The CDR3 coding sequence is TGTGCCTGGAGTGTAGACAGGGGGACCGGGGAGCTGTTTTTT.

This clone was counted between two and nine times. This sequence joins TRBV11-2 and TRBJ2-7, with TRBD2 as a possible D gene (6 bases). Germline V CDR1 and CDR2: SGHAT, FQNNGV. V was trimmed by 2 bases and J by 7 bases, leaving 18 bases between them. This CDR3 has 15 amino acids. The CDR3 DNA reads as TGTGCCAGCAGCTTAACCCGGGACTGGCTTGTTGAGCAGTACTTC. Translating gives CASSLTRDWLVEQYF.

This rearrangement joins TRBV29-1 to TRBJ2-1, with TRBD2 matching over 10 bases. CDR3 size: 17 residues. V lost 3 bases to trimming and J lost 1 base; unmatched junction nucleotides: 9. Germline V gene data show CDR1 as SQVTM and CDR2 as ANQGSEA. The CDR3 spells CSVDRSGRGRSYNEQFF. CDR3 nucleotide sequence: TGCAGCGTTGACCGGAGCGGGAGGGGTAGGTCCTACAATGAGCAGTTCTTC.

Notes on this clone: The same CDR3 also results from other DNA sequences found in this sample. This chain uses TRBV4-1 with TRBJ2-7; TRBD2 matches 11 bases. V was pared by 1 base and J by 2 bases, with 1 base of the junction left unmatched. The germline V gene encodes CDR1 MGHRA and CDR2 YSYEKL. This CDR3 contains 15 residues. The DNA for the CDR3 is TGCGCCAGCAGCCAAGGACTAGCGGGAACCTACGAGCAGTACTTC. Translating gives CASSQGLAGTYEQYF.

This clone was found a few times. The chain employs TRBV29-1 and TRBJ2-1; 10 nucleotides align to TRBD2. CDR1 and CDR2 (germline): SQVTM, ANQGSEA. The CDR3 has 17 residues. V was clipped by 5 bases and J by 2 bases; unmatched bases: 12. The chain's CDR3 is CSVRLAGVVNPYNEQFF. The CDR3 region has the DNA TGCAGCGTTCGCCTAGCGGGAGTGGTCAACCCCTACAATGAGCAGTTCTTC.

This chain joins TRBV6-6 and TRBJ2-7, with unresolved D. V lost 0 bases and J lost 6, with 9 bases in between. The CDR3 has 13 amino acids. Per the germline V gene, CDR1 is MNHNY and CDR2 is SVGAGI (reference sequence). Here the CDR3 reads CASSYSDGVEQYF. The DNA of the CDR3 is TGTGCCAGCAGTTACTCGGATGGCGTCGAGCAGTACTTC.

This clone was counted only a few times. The gene calls are TRBV30 and TRBJ1-1; D is possibly TRBD1 (5 bases). Trimming removed 0 bases at V and 6 bases at J, with 14 bases between. CDR3 length: 14 residues. Looked up from germline, CDR1 is GTSNPN and CDR2 is SVGIG (reference sequence). Written as DNA, the CDR3 is TGTGCCTGGAGTGTAAGGACACCGGGCGCTGAAGCTTTCTTT. Translated: CAWSVRTPGAEAFF. The full variable domain, rest sourced from reference TRBV30 and TRBJ1-1, is SQTIHQWPATLVQPVGSPLSLECTVEGTSNPNLYWYRQAAGRGLQLLFYSVGIGQISSEVPQNLSASRPQDRQFILSSKKLLLSDSGFYLCAWSVRTPGAEAFFGQGTRLTVV.

This clone was recorded a few times. The chain couples TRBV30 to TRBJ1-5, with TRBD1 matching over 9 bases. This CDR3 has 15 amino acids. The V segment lost 0 bases and the J segment 7 bases; nucleotides outside the gene matches: 7. CDR1 is GTSNPN, CDR2 SVGIG, per germline (reference sequence). The CDR3 DNA reads TGTGCCTGGAGTGTACTGGGGACAGGGAGGCAGCCCCAGCATTTT. This translates into CAWSVLGTGRQPQHF.

The genes are TRBV6-5 and TRBJ2-4; TRBD1 agrees at 8 bases. Germline CDR1 MNHEY, CDR2 SVGAGI. CDR3 length equals 14 residues. Trimming cost V 7 bases and J 6 bases; bases outside gene matches: 8. The CDR3, as DNA: TGTGCCAGCATCGCGCAGGGGGCCGCAAACATTCAGTACTTC. Amino acid sequence: CASIAQGAANIQYF.

The chain uses TRBV29-1 and TRBJ2-7; TRBD1 agrees at 8 bases. This CDR3 has 13 residues. Per germline, CDR1 SQVTM and CDR2 ANQGSEA. V dropped 4 bases and J dropped 7; count of bases not matched to a gene: 9. CDR3: CSVVPQGAWEQYF. As DNA, the CDR3 is TGCAGCGTTGTCCCCCAGGGGGCGTGGGAGCAGTACTTC.

The chain couples TRBV9 to TRBJ1-5; no clear D. The CDR3 is made up of 15 amino acids. The ends were cut back, 0 bases at V and 4 bases at J, with 11 bases in the middle. Germline V gene sequence: CDR1 SGDLS, CDR2 YYNGEE. The CDR3: CASSVEGGLNQPQHF. CDR3 nucleotides: TGTGCCAGCAGCGTAGAGGGTGGCTTAAATCAGCCCCAGCATTTT.

This clone was seen only a few times. This chain joins TRBV5-1 and TRBJ2-3; maybe TRBD1 (5 bases). CDR3 length: 14 amino acids. Germline CDR1 is SGHRS and CDR2 is YFSETQ. The V gene lost 0 bases and the J gene lost 5 bases, with 10 bases spanning the gap. Here the CDR3 reads CASSLEGFGDTQYF. CDR3 sequence (DNA): TGCGCCAGCAGCTTGGAGGGGTTTGGAGATACGCAGTATTTT.

V gene TRBV30 combines with J gene TRBJ1-1; no definite D call. The CDR3 is 11 amino acids. In germline, CDR1 is GTSNPN, CDR2 SVGIG (reference sequence). The V and J ends lost 1 base and 4 bases respectively, with 4 bases between them. The CDR3 is CAWSAITEAFF. The CDR3 DNA is TGTGCCTGGAGTGCGATCACTGAAGCTTTCTTT.

This clone was observed a few times. The chain employs TRBV5-1 and TRBJ2-6; D not certain. Germline CDR1 and CDR2: SGHRS and YFSETQ. The V end lost 2 bases, the J end lost 1 base, and 13 bases lay between the germline ends. CDR3 size: 17 residues. The CDR3 sequence is CASSFQQSSSGANVLTF. The CDR3 DNA reads as TGCGCCAGCAGCTTCCAACAGAGCTCATCTGGGGCCAACGTCCTGACTTTC. The full variable domain, rest sourced from reference TRBV5-1 and TRBJ2-6, is KAGVTQTPRYLIKTRGQQVTLSCSPISGHRSVSWYQQTPGQGLQFLFEYFSETQRNKGNFPGRFSGRQFSNSRSEMNVSTLELGDSALYLCASSFQQSSSGANVLTFGAGSRLTVL.

This chain uses TRBV7-6 with TRBJ2-5, with 8 bases lining up with TRBD2. The CDR3 runs to 15 residues. Germline trimming cut 5 bases from V and 4 bases from J; bases unmatched to any gene: 9. Per the germline V gene, CDR1 is SGHVS and CDR2 is FNYEAQ. The CDR3 loop reads CASSRQFGGGETQYF. For the CDR3, the DNA is TGTGCCAGCAGCCGGCAGTTCGGGGGGGGAGAGACCCAGTACTTC. Full variable domain (missing parts from reference TRBV7-6 and TRBJ2-5): GAGVSQSPRYKVTKRGQDVALRCDPISGHVSLYWYRQALGQGPEFLTYFNYEAQQDKSGLPNDRFSAERPEGSISTLTIQRTEQRDSAMYRCASSRQFGGGETQYFGPGTRLLVL.

The genes are TRBV30 and TRBJ1-2, with D uncertain. V was cut by 7 bases and J by 1 base, with 13 bases left in between. Germline values: CDR1 GTSNPN, CDR2 SVGIG (reference sequence). This CDR3 has 13 amino acids. The chain's CDR3 is CALSQRNNYGYTF. The CDR3 DNA reads as TGTGCCTTATCTCAAAGGAATAACTATGGCTACACCTTC.